A single sample is the source of the 31 T cell receptor beta chains below, sequenced in a study of metastatic and nonmetastatic thyroid tumors (dated by TCRdb to the early 2020s). Before undergoing thyroid surgery, none of the patients had been given any kind of treatment. Libraries were constructed by PCR. The instrument given in TCRdb is Illumina HiSeq 4000. TCRdb reprocessing: public reads trimmed at Q25 with fastp, clones called with MiXCR, in-frame beta chains kept. Across this sample there are under 20,000 clones, with approximately 25% seen only once. Approximately 13% of the sample goes to the ten largest clones. What was sequenced was adjacent normal tissue. These receptors came from a female donor with papillary thyroid cancer or a benign thyroid nodule (not recorded which). Some clones in this sample may be carry-over from other donors' samples.

This clone was seen a few times. The V gene is TRBV28, the J gene TRBJ2-3; 9 bases are a match to TRBD2. Trimming took 6 bases from V and 0 from J; bases not matched to a gene: 7. The CDR3 length is 16 residues. Germline assignment: CDR1 MDHEN and CDR2 SYDVKM. The DNA of the CDR3 is TGTGCCAGCAGGGACGTAGCGGGAGCTAGCACAGATACGCAGTATTTT. It specifies CASRDVAGASTDTQYF.

V is TRBV30 and J is TRBJ1-1; D is undetermined. The CDR3 runs 15 residues. Germline CDR1 GTSNPN, CDR2 SVGIG (reference sequence). V shed 2 bases and J shed 2 bases, with 15 bases lying between them. The CDR3 protein is CAWSWELGTNTEAFF. DNA of the CDR3: TGTGCCTGGAGTTGGGAATTGGGTACAAACACTGAAGCTTTCTTT.

Note on this clone: Germline is not matched at one junction end, which may reflect a read error. V is TRBV6-9 and J is TRBJ2-7; 9 bases agree with TRBD1. The CDR3 has 15 residues. The germline V gene has CDR1 MNHGY and CDR2 SVAAGI. This CDR3 reads CASSKGQGSSYEQYF. The CDR3 coding sequence is TGCGCCAGCAGTAAGGGACAGGGCTCTTCCTACGAGCAGTACTTC.

This chain joins TRBV11-2 and TRBJ1-2; a weak D match, TRBD1 (6 bases). The ends were cut back, 5 bases at V and 0 bases at J, with 22 bases in the middle. Germline CDR1 and CDR2: SGHAT and FQNNGV. The CDR3 runs 18 residues. The CDR3 protein is CASSLNSWTALTNYGYTF. Here the CDR3 DNA reads TGTGCCAGCAGCCTAAACTCTTGGACAGCCCTGACTAACTATGGCTACACCTTC.

This clone has just a few counts. This rearrangement joins TRBV3-1 to TRBJ2-6; D may be TRBD1 (6 bases). Germline V CDR1 and CDR2: LGHDT, YNNKEL (reference sequence). The CDR3 totals 16 residues. The V end lost 8 bases, the J end lost 0 bases, and 14 bases lay between the germline ends. The CDR3 spells CASGDTLRSGANVLTF. In DNA, the CDR3 is TGTGCCAGCGGGGACACCCTCCGCTCTGGGGCCAACGTCCTGACTTTC. Full variable domain (remainder filled in from reference TRBV3-1 and TRBJ2-6): DTAVSQTPKYLVTQMGNDKSIKCEQNLGHDTMYWYKQDSKKFLKIMFSYNNKELIINETVPNRFSPKSPDKAHLNLHINSLELGDSAVYFCASGDTLRSGANVLTFGAGSRLTVL.

This clone is labeled large (0.1 to 1%). DNA for the CDR3: TGTGCCAGCAGTTACGCAGAATCCTACGAGCAGTACTTC. This encodes CASSYAESYEQYF. The V gene is TRBV6-5, the J gene TRBJ2-7; D gene uncertain. The germline V gene encodes CDR1 MNHEY and CDR2 SVGAGI. This CDR3 has 13 amino acids. Trimming removed 2 bases from V and 1 base from J, with 6 bases in between.

A note on this clone: A read error may produce the germline difference seen at one junction end. V usage is TRBV6-2 or TRBV6-3 and J usage is TRBJ1-6, with a tentative D call TRBD1 (5 bases). The CDR3 runs to 14 residues. Germline V CDR1 and CDR2: MNHEY, SVGEGT. The chain's CDR3 is CASRYAGKTSPLHF. DNA of the CDR3: TGTGCTAGCAGGTACGCAGGGAAGACTTCACCCCTCCACTTT.

Concerning this clone itself: A junction boundary mismatches the germline segment, possibly from a read error. The chain is built from TRBV5-6 and TRBJ1-1; 7 bases fit TRBD1. The CDR3 runs 13 residues. Germline values: CDR1 SGHDT, CDR2 YYEEEE. The CDR3 DNA reads TGTGCCAGCACCTTGACAGGGACGAATGATGCTTTCTTT. Its protein is CASTLTGTNDAFF.

The rearrangement uses TRBV19 and TRBJ2-2; D is ambiguous. Trimming stripped 3 bases from V and 1 base from J, with 6 bases between. The CDR3 totals 14 residues. CDR1 and CDR2 (germline): LNHDA, SQIVND (reference sequence). The CDR3 sequence is CASSIGWNTGELFF. The CDR3 DNA reads as TGTGCCAGTAGTATTGGATGGAACACCGGGGAGCTGTTTTTT.

The gene calls are TRBV5-1 and TRBJ2-7, with 7 bases fitting TRBD2. This CDR3 spans 14 amino acids. The V segment lost 2 bases and the J segment 6 bases; nucleotides outside the gene matches: 8. Looked up from germline, CDR1 is SGHRS and CDR2 is YFSETQ. CDR3 bases: TGCGCCAGCAGCTTCTCGGGAGGATCTCTCGAGCAGTACTTC. Its translation is CASSFSGGSLEQYF.

The J gene is TRBJ2-5, the V gene TRBV2; the D is unclear. The CDR3 is made up of 12 amino acids. The V end lost 4 bases, the J end lost 5 bases, and 8 bases lay between the germline ends. CDR1 and CDR2 (germline): SNHLY, FYNNEI. The CDR3 loop is CASSGGWETQYF. In DNA, the CDR3 is TGTGCCAGCAGTGGGGGTTGGGAGACCCAGTACTTC.

By proportion, this clone is large. The chain joins TRBV28 to TRBJ1-1; 7 positions match TRBD1. Germline CDR1 reads MDHEN; CDR2 reads SYDVKM. V gave up 5 bases and J gave up 6 bases; unmatched junction bases: 12. The CDR3 extends over 15 amino acids. CDR3 loop: CASSPDGSRGAEAFF. The CDR3 nucleotides read TGTGCCAGCAGTCCCGACGGGAGCAGGGGGGCTGAAGCTTTCTTT.

In nucleotides, the CDR3 is TGCAGTGCTAGAGATCCGGGCAGACAAGCCACCTACGAGCAGTACTTC. Protein product: CSARDPGRQATYEQYF. The V and J genes are TRBV20-1 and TRBJ2-7; unclear D gene. Germline V gene lookup returns CDR1 DFQATT and CDR2 SNEGSKA (reference sequence). The CDR3 has 16 amino acids. Trimming took 0 bases from V and 2 from J, leaving 17 bases between them.

This clone was observed a handful of times. The chain has TRBV12-3 or TRBV12-4 and TRBJ2-7, with 8 positions matching TRBD1. The length of the CDR3 is 13 residues. V was clipped by 5 bases and J by 2 bases; unmatched bases: 2. The CDR3, as DNA: TGTGCCAGCAGTAGGGACAGGCCCTACGAGCAGTACTTC. Translated, it gives CASSRDRPYEQYF.

This rearrangement joins TRBV13 to TRBJ2-7; the match to TRBD2 covers 11 bases. The CDR3 length is 20 residues. V gave up 5 bases and J gave up 4 bases; unmatched junction bases: 22. CDR1 and CDR2 from the germline V gene are PRHDT and FYEKMQ (reference sequence). CDR3 residues: CASSRLRGTSGLNAEYEQYF. The DNA for the CDR3 is TGTGCCAGCAGCCGCCTCAGAGGGACTAGCGGCCTTAATGCGGAATACGAGCAGTACTTC. The complete variable domain, with remaining parts taken from reference TRBV13 and TRBJ2-7, reads AAGVIQSPRHLIKEKRETATLKCYPIPRHDTVYWYQQGPGQDPQFLISFYEKMQSDKGSIPDRFSAQQFSDYHSELNMSSLELGDSALYFCASSRLRGTSGLNAEYEQYFGPGTRLTVT.

The chain carries TRBV9 and TRBJ2-2; 10 nucleotides align to TRBD2. Germline values: CDR1 SGDLS, CDR2 YYNGEE. V shed 2 bases and J 4 bases; nucleotides not matched to a gene: 8. This CDR3 has 17 amino acids. The CDR3 region is CASSVPAGGPVTGELFF. CDR3 nucleotides: TGTGCCAGCAGCGTTCCAGCGGGAGGGCCGGTCACCGGGGAGCTGTTTTTT. The variable domain in full, completed from reference TRBV9 and TRBJ2-2, reads DSGVTQTPKHLITATGQRVTLRCSPRSGDLSVYWYQQSLDQGLQFLIQYYNGEERAKGNILERFSAQQFPDLHSELNLSSLELGDSALYFCASSVPAGGPVTGELFFGEGSRLTVL.

This clone was recorded many times. The rearrangement links TRBV29-1 to TRBJ1-2, with 7 bases lining up with TRBD1. The V and J ends lost 4 bases and 2 bases, in that order; junction bases with no gene match: 4. Germline V gene data show CDR1 as SQVTM and CDR2 as ANQGSEA. The CDR3 extends over 13 amino acids. The CDR3: CSVVPQGNYGYTF. The CDR3, as DNA: TGCAGCGTTGTTCCACAGGGGAACTATGGCTACACCTTC. Together with reference TRBV29-1 and TRBJ1-2, the CDR3 gives the full variable domain: SAVISQKPSRDICQRGTSLTIQCQVDSQVTMMFWYRQQPGQSLTLIATANQGSEATYESGFVIDKFPISRPNLTFSTLTVSNMSPEDSSIYLCSVVPQGNYGYTFGSGTRLTVV.

The gene calls are TRBV20-1 and TRBJ2-7; TRBD2 matches at 7 bases. CDR1 and CDR2 from the germline V gene are DFQATT and SNEGSKA (reference sequence). Trimming removed 7 bases from V and 3 bases from J; junction bases left unmatched: 6. The CDR3 consists of 12 residues. CDR3 coding DNA: TGCAGTGTCCGGGGGGATTACTACGAGCAGTACTTC. It encodes CSVRGDYYEQYF.

Points on this clone: Germline is not matched at one junction end, which may reflect a read error. This chain uses TRBV6-5 with TRBJ2-7, with D possibly being TRBD2 (7 bases). CDR3 length: 11 residues. Germline V lookup: CDR1 MNHEY, CDR2 SVGAGI. The CDR3 reads CASSGDYEQYF. CDR3 nucleotides: TGTGCCAGCTCAGGGGACTACGAACAGTACTTC.

The chain recombines TRBV11-2 with TRBJ1-3; no reliable D call. V was cut by 0 bases and J by 9 bases, with 9 bases left in between. This CDR3 spans 13 amino acids. Per germline, CDR1 SGHAT and CDR2 FQNNGV. CDR3: CASSLESSATIYF. The CDR3 nucleotides read TGTGCCAGCAGCTTAGAGAGCTCGGCCACCATATATTTT.

In its sample, this clone was seen a few times. Different DNA sequences within this sample yield the same CDR3. J is TRBJ1-5 and V is TRBV28; D is ambiguous. The germline V and J ends were trimmed by 5 bases and 9 bases, with 14 bases remaining between them. The CDR3 contains 13 residues. Germline-derived CDR1 and CDR2 are MDHEN and SYDVKM. The CDR3 region is CASSPGSVLPQHF. DNA of the CDR3: TGTGCCAGCAGTCCGGGTAGTGTGCTGCCCCAGCATTTT.

The table lists this clone with a count of one. The chain is built from TRBV7-2 and TRBJ2-7; 9 bases agree with TRBD2. Trimming cost V 4 bases and J 2 bases; bases outside gene matches: 3. The CDR3 is 14 amino acids. From germline, CDR1 is SGHTA and CDR2 FQGNSA. The CDR3 here is CASSSLAGPYEQYF. CDR3 bases: TGTGCCAGCAGCTCTCTAGCGGGGCCCTACGAGCAGTACTTC. Variable domain in full (rest from reference TRBV7-2 and TRBJ2-7): GAGVSQSPSNKVTEKGKDVELRCDPISGHTALYWYRQSLGQGLEFLIYFQGNSAPDKSGLPSDRFSAERTGGSVSTLTIQRTQQEDSAVYLCASSSLAGPYEQYFGPGTRLTVT.

This chain uses TRBV16 with TRBJ2-7, with D tentatively TRBD1 or TRBD2 (5 bases each). The CDR3 consists of 15 residues. Germline V CDR1 and CDR2: KGHSY, FQNENV. V was pared by 0 bases and J by 5 bases, with 14 bases between. CDR3: CASSQSPRGGNEQYF. The CDR3 DNA follows: TGTGCCAGCAGCCAATCACCCCGGGGCGGCAACGAGCAGTACTTC.

There are a few counts of this clone. This rearrangement joins TRBV10-1 to TRBJ2-2; 9 positions agree with TRBD2. Looked up from germline, CDR1 is WNHNN and CDR2 is SYGVQD (reference sequence). The CDR3 extends over 17 amino acids. The V and J ends lost 3 bases and 4 bases, in that order; junction bases with no gene match: 9. The CDR3 nucleotides are TGCGCCAGCAGTGATCGGGTGGTAGCGGGAGCCACCGGGGAGCTGTTTTTT. Its translation is CASSDRVVAGATGELFF.

The chain is built from TRBV20-1 and TRBJ2-7, with D maybe TRBD1 (5 bases). The V end was cut by 1 base, the J end by 5 bases, with 9 bases between. Germline V gene sequence: CDR1 DFQATT, CDR2 SNEGSKA (reference sequence). CDR3 length: 12 amino acids. The CDR3 loop reads CSARGDRDEQYF. The CDR3 DNA reads as TGCAGTGCTAGAGGCGACAGAGACGAGCAGTACTTC.

By share, this clone counts as large (0.1 to 1%). The chain couples TRBV7-3 to TRBJ2-7; 9 bases match TRBD2. In germline, CDR1 is SGHTA, CDR2 FQGTGA. Trimming at V came to 5 bases and at J to 0 bases, leaving 2 bases not matched to a gene. The CDR3 extends over 14 amino acids. CDR3: CASSLSGSSYEQYF. DNA for the CDR3: TGTGCCAGCAGCCTTAGCGGGAGCTCCTACGAGCAGTACTTC.

This clone was seen a handful of times. The chain has TRBV2 and TRBJ2-2, with D maybe TRBD2 (6 bases). CDR1 is SNHLY and CDR2 is FYNNEI in the germline V gene. The CDR3 has 14 amino acids. V was clipped by 10 bases and J by 4 bases, with 16 bases between them. As DNA, the CDR3 is TGTGCCAACCAGGGTCGGGGAGGCACCGGGGAGCTGTTTTTT. Its protein is CANQGRGGTGELFF.

This chain uses TRBV6-1 with TRBJ1-3, with D uncertain. The CDR3 has 16 amino acids. V lost 0 bases and J lost 3, with 12 bases in between. The germline gives CDR1 MNHNS, CDR2 SASEGT. The CDR3 DNA is TGTGCCAGCAGTGAAGCGTGGGTAGAATTTGGAAACACCATATATTTT. It yields the protein CASSEAWVEFGNTIYF.

This clone was recorded a few times. The chain uses TRBV20-1 and TRBJ2-5, with D possibly TRBD1 on 6 matching bases. Germline CDR1 reads DFQATT; CDR2 reads SNEGSKA (reference sequence). Trimming stripped 0 bases from V and 1 base from J, with 12 bases between. This CDR3 contains 15 residues. This CDR3 is CSARESGQIQETQYF. In nucleotides, the CDR3 is TGCAGTGCTAGAGAATCCGGACAGATCCAAGAGACCCAGTACTTC.

This clone was found many times. This chain joins TRBV15 and TRBJ1-3; D gene uncertain. CDR1 is LNHNV, CDR2 YYDKDF, per germline (reference sequence). The CDR3 extends over 15 amino acids. The V gene lost 0 bases and the J gene lost 1 base, with 7 bases spanning the gap. The CDR3 coding sequence is TGTGCCACCAGCAGAGATGCGGGGTCTGGAAACACCATATATTTT. Amino acid sequence: CATSRDAGSGNTIYF.

V is TRBV30 and J is TRBJ1-4; 8 bases align to TRBD1. The CDR3 is made up of 14 amino acids. V lost 1 base to trimming and J lost 3 bases; unmatched junction nucleotides: 1. Germline V CDR1 and CDR2: GTSNPN, SVGIG (reference sequence). The CDR3 protein is CAWSEGQANEKLFF. The CDR3 region has the DNA TGTGCCTGGAGTGAGGGACAGGCTAATGAAAAACTGTTTTTT.